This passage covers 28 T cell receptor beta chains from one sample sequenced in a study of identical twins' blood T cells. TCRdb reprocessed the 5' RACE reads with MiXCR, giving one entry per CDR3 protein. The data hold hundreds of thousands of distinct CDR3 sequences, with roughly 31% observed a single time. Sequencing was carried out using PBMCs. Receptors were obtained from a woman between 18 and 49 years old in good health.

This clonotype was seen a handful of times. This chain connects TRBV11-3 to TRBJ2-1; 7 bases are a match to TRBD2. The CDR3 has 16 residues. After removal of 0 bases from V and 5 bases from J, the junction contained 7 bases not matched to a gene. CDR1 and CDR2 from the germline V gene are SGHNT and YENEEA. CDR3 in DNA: TGTGCCAGCAGCTTAGATTTCCGCGGGAGCCACAATGAGCAGTTCTTC. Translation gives CASSLDFRGSHNEQFF. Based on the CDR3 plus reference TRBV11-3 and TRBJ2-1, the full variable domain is EAGVVQSPRYKIIEKKQPVAFWCNPISGHNTLYWYLQNLGQGPELLIRYENEEAVDDSQLPKDRFSAERLKGVDSTLKIQPAELGDSAVYLCASSLDFRGSHNEQFFGPGTRLTVL.

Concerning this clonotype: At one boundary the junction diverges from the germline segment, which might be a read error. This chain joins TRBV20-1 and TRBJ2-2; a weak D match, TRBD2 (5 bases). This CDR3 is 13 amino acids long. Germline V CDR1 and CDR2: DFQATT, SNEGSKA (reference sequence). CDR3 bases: TGCAGTGCTAGAGACGGGAACGCCGGGGAGCTGTTTTTT. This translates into CSARDGNAGELFF.

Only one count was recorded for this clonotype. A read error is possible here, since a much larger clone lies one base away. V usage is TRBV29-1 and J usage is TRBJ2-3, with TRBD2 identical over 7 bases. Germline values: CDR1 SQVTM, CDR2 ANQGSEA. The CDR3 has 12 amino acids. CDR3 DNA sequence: TGCATCGGCCTGGGAGGGTCAGATACGCAGTATTTT. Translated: CIGLGGSDTQYF.

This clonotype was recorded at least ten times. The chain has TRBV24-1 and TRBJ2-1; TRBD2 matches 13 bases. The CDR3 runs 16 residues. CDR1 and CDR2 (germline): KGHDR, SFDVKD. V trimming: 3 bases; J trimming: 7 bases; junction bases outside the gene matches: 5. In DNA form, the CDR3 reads TGTGCCACCAGTGATCCCGGGACTAGCGGGATTAATGAGCAGTTCTTC. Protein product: CATSDPGTSGINEQFF.

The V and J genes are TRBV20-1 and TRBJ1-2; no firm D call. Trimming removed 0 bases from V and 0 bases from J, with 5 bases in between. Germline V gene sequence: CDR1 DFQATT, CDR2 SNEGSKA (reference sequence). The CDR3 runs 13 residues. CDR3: CSARDVANYGYTF. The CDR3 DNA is TGCAGTGCTAGAGATGTGGCTAACTATGGCTACACCTTC.

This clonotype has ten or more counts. The CDR3 here is CASSVGDATSYNEQFF. The CDR3 nucleotides read TGTGCCAGCAGCGTAGGGGACGCAACTTCCTACAATGAGCAGTTCTTC. The rearrangement links TRBV11-1 to TRBJ2-1, with D possibly being TRBD1 or TRBD2 (5 bases each). The V end was cut by 5 bases, the J end by 1 base, with 15 bases between. The germline CDR1 and CDR2 sequences are SGHAT and FQDESV (reference sequence). The length of the CDR3 is 16 residues.

As DNA, the CDR3 is TGTGCCACCAGTGAGGAAAGCCGAATCAGAGGAGAGCAGTACTTC. This translates into CATSEESRIRGEQYF. The rearrangement uses TRBV24-1 and TRBJ2-7; D is undetermined. V dropped 4 bases and J dropped 7 bases, with 19 bases sitting between them. The CDR3 runs 15 residues. The germline V gene has CDR1 KGHDR and CDR2 SFDVKD.

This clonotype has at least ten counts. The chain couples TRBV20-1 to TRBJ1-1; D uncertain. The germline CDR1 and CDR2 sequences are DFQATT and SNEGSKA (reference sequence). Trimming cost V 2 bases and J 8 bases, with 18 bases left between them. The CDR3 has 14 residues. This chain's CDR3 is CSARISRRATEAFF. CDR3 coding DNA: TGCAGTGCTAGAATATCAAGGAGAGCCACCGAAGCTTTCTTT.

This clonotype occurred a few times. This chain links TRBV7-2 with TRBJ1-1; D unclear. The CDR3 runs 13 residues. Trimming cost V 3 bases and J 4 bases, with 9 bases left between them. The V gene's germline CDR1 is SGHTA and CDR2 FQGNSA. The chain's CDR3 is CASSLDEFTEAFF. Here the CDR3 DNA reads TGTGCCAGCAGCTTGGACGAATTCACTGAAGCTTTCTTT. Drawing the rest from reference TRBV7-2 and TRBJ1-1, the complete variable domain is GAGVSQSPSNKVTEKGKDVELRCDPISGHTALYWYRQSLGQGLEFLIYFQGNSAPDKSGLPSDRFSAERTGGSVSTLTIQRTQQEDSAVYLCASSLDEFTEAFFGQGTRLTVV.

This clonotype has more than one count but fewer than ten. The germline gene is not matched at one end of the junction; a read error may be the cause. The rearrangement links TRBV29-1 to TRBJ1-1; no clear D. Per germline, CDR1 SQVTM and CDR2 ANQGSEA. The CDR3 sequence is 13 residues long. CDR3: CSAEGGINTEAFF. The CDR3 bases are TGCAGCGCTGAAGGAGGAATTAACACTGAAGCTTTCTTT.

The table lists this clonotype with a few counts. CDR3 protein: CASCYEQYF. The CDR3 region has the DNA TGTGCCTCCTGTTACGAGCAGTACTTC. The rearrangement joins TRBV13 to TRBJ2-7, with no clear D. From germline, CDR1 is PRHDT and CDR2 FYEKMQ (reference sequence). The CDR3 has 9 residues. The V and J ends lost 11 bases and 4 bases respectively, with 6 bases between them.

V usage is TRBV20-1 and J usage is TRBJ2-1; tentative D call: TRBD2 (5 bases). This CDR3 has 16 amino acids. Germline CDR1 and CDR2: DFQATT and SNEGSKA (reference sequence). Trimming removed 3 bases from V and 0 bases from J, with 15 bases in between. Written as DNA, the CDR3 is TGCAGTGCTAGGGACTCTCGGCCTAGCTCCTACAATGAGCAGTTCTTC. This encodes CSARDSRPSSYNEQFF.

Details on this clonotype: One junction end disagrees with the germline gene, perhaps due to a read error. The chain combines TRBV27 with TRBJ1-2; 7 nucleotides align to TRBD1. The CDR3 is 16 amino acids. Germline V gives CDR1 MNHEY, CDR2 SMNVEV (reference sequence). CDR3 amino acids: CASSSGPGGGFYGHTF. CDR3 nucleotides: TGTGCCAGCAGTTCTGGGCCAGGGGGAGGTTTCTATGGCCACACCTTC.

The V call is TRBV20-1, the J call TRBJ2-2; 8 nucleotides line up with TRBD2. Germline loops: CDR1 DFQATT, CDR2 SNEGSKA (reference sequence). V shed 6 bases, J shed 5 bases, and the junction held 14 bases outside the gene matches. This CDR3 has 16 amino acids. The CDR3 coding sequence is TGCAGTGCCACGGGGGGGATAGCAGGTCGAACCGGGGAGCTGTTTTTT. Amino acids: CSATGGIAGRTGELFF.

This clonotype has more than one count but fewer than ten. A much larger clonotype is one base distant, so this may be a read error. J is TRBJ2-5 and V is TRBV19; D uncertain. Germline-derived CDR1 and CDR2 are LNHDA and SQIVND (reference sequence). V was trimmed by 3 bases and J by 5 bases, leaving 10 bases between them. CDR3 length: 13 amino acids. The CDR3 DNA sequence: TGTGCCAGTAGTATGCTCCTCCGGGAGACCCAGTACTTC. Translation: CASSMLLRETQYF.

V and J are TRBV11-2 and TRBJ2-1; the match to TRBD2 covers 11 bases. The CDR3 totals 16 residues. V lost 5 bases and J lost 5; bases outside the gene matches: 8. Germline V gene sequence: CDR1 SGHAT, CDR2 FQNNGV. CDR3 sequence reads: CASSPRRTSGHNEQFF. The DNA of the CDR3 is TGTGCCAGCAGCCCGAGGAGGACTAGCGGGCACAATGAGCAGTTCTTC.

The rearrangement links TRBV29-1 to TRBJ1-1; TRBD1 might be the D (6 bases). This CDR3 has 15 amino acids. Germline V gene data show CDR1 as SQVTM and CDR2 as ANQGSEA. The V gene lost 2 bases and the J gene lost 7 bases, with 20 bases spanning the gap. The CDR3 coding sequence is TGCAGCGTTGAATTTTCGAGGGGGGGGTGGGTTGAAGCTTTCTTT. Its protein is CSVEFSRGGWVEAFF.

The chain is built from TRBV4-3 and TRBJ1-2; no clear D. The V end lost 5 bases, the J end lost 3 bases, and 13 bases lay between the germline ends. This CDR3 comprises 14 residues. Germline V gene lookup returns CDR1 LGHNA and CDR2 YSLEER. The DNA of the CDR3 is TGCGCCAGCAGCAGTCCGGGAATCGACTATGGCTACACCTTC. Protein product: CASSSPGIDYGYTF.

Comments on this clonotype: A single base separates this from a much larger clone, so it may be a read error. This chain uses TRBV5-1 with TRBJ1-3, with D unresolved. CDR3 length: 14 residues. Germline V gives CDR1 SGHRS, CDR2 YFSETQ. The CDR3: CGSSLQPSGNTIYF. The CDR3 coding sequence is TGCGGCAGCAGCTTGCAACCTTCTGGAAACACCATATATTTT. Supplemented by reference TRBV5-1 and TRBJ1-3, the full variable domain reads KAGVTQTPRYLIKTRGQQVTLSCSPISGHRSVSWYQQTPGQGLQFLFEYFSETQRNKGNFPGRFSGRQFSNSRSEMNVSTLELGDSALYLCGSSLQPSGNTIYFGEGSWLTVV.

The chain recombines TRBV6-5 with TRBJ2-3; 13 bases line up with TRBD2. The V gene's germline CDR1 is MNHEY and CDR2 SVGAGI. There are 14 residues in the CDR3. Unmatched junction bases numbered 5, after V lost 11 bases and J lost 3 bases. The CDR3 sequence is CASGLAGATDTQYF. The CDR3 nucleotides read TGTGCCTCTGGACTAGCGGGGGCAACAGATACGCAGTATTTT.

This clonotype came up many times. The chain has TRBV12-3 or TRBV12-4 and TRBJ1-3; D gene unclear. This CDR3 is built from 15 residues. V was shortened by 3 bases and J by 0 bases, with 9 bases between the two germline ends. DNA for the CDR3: TGTGCCAGCAGTTTCACACCTCTCTCTGGAAACACCATATATTTT. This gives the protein CASSFTPLSGNTIYF.

The CDR3 loop reads CASSLVWNTGELFF. The CDR3 nucleotides read TGTGCCAGCAGCTTAGTGTGGAACACCGGGGAGCTGTTTTTT. V is TRBV7-9 and J is TRBJ2-2, with D hard to call. With 1 base removed from V and 1 base from J, the gap between germline ends came to 4 bases. CDR3 size: 14 residues. The V gene's germline CDR1 is SEHNR and CDR2 FQNEAQ (reference sequence). The whole variable domain, filled in from reference TRBV7-9 and TRBJ2-2, reads DTGVSQNPRHKITKRGQNVTFRCDPISEHNRLYWYRQTLGQGPEFLTYFQNEAQLEKSRLLSDRFSAERPKGSFSTLEIQRTEQGDSAMYLCASSLVWNTGELFFGEGSRLTVL.

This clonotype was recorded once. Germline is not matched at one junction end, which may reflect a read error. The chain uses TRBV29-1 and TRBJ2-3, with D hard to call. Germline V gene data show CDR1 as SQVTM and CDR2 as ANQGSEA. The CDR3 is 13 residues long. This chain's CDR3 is CSAIYGVTDTRYF. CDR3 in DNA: TGCAGCGCGATCTACGGAGTCACAGATACGCGGTATTTT.

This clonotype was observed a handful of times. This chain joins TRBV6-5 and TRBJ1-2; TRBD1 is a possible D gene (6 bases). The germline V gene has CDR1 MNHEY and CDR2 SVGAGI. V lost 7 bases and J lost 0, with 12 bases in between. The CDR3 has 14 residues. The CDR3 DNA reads TGTGCCAGCACCCCACGACAGGCTAACTATGGCTACACCTTC. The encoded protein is CASTPRQANYGYTF.

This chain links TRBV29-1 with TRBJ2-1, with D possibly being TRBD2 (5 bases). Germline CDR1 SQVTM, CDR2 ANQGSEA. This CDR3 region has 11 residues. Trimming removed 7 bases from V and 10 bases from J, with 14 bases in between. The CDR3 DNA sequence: TGCAGCGCTACCCTAGGCGGGGAGCAGTTCTTC. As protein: CSATLGGEQFF.

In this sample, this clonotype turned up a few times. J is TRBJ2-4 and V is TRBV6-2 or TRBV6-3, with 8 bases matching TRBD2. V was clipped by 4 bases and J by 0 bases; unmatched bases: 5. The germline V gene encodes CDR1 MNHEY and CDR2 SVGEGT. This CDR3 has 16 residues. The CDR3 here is CASSSSGRQAKNIQYF. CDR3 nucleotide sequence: TGTGCCAGCAGTTCAAGCGGGAGACAAGCCAAAAACATTCAGTACTTC.

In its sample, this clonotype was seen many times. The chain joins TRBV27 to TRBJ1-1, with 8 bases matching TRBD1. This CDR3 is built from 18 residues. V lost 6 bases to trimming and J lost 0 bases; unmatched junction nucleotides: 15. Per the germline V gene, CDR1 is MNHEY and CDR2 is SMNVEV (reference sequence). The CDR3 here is CASRTLPGTGRMNTEAFF. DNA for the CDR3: TGTGCCAGCAGAACCTTACCAGGGACAGGCCGGATGAACACTGAAGCTTTCTTT.

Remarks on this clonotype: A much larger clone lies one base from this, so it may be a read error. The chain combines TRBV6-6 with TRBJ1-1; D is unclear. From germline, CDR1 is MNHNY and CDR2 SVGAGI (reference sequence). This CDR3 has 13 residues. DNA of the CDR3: TGTGCCGGCAGGCCGGGCGGGAACACTGAAGCTTTCTTT. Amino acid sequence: CAGRPGGNTEAFF.